This TCR beta chain was recovered during a study of neoadjuvant anti-PD-1 for oral cavity cancer. Turning to the study itself: Nivolumab at 3 mg/kg was mostly given biweekly, three to four doses, pre-surgery. Whole-study findings and limits: Non-responders to neoadjuvant nivolumab had significantly more clonal PBMC T cells than responders.

Using immunoSEQ multiplex PCR, the repertoire was profiled, and TCRdb retains in-frame clones only, with some absent. The sample lists approximately 16,000 clones, 55% to 70% occurring once. From germline, CDR1 is SNHLY and CDR2 FYNNEI. The CDR3 covers 14 residues. The germline V and J ends were trimmed by 4 bases and 0 bases, with 7 bases remaining between them. In its sample, this clone was seen a few times. What it binds is not known. Material: PBMCs, obtained before nivolumab (anti-PD-1) treatment. The sequence derives from a person between 40 and 79 years old with oral cavity squamous cell carcinoma. The chain joins TRBV2 to TRBJ1-5, with D possibly matching TRBD1 (5 bases). The CDR3 protein is CASSAGNSNQPQHF. The CDR3, as DNA: TGTGCCAGCAGTGCAGGGAATAGCAATCAGCCCCAGCATTTT.